These 16 T cell receptor beta chains were all obtained from the same sample, sequenced in a study of shared clonotypes between healthy human individuals. CD45RO-negative, CCR7-selected cells formed the naive CD8 fraction, which excluded terminally differentiated effector memory CD45RA+ cells. Here immunoSEQ multiplex PCR was the method, and the copy in TCRdb shows in-frame clones only, minus some. The repertoire holds roughly 2,000,000 clones, with 93% as singletons. Specimen: naive CD8+ T cells from PBMCs. Receptor source: a man aged 18 to 35 in good health. Some clones in this sample may be carry-over from other donors' samples.

This chain connects TRBV27 to TRBJ2-7; possibly TRBD1 or TRBD2 for D (5 bases each). There are 15 residues in the CDR3. V lost 6 bases and J 2 bases, leaving 17 bases between the germline ends. Germline values: CDR1 MNHEY, CDR2 SMNVEV (reference sequence). The CDR3 coding sequence is TGTGCCAGCAGACCCTACCGGGACGGAACCTACGAGCAGTACTTC. Its translation: CASRPYRDGTYEQYF.

The chain is built from TRBV7-9 and TRBJ2-1; TRBD1 aligns across 7 bases. This CDR3 is 17 amino acids long. Germline CDR1 reads SEHNR; CDR2 reads FQNEAQ (reference sequence). V lost 5 bases to trimming and J lost 3 bases; unmatched junction nucleotides: 13. The CDR3, as DNA: TGTGCCAGCAGCGGTTGGGACCGGGACAGATACTACAATGAGCAGTTCTTC. It codes for CASSGWDRDRYYNEQFF.

The table lists this clone with a count of one. The V and J genes are TRBV29-1 and TRBJ1-2; tentative D call: TRBD1 (6 bases). The CDR3 consists of 14 residues. The germline V gene encodes CDR1 SQVTM and CDR2 ANQGSEA. V was clipped by 7 bases and J by 2 bases, with 17 bases between them. The CDR3 loop is CSASSPGANYGYTF. Here the CDR3 DNA reads TGCAGCGCCAGCAGTCCGGGGGCGAACTATGGCTACACCTTC.

This chain connects TRBV10-3 to TRBJ2-7; D could derive from TRBD1 or TRBD2 (5 bases each). Looked up from germline, CDR1 is ENHRY and CDR2 is SYGVKD. The CDR3 extends over 14 amino acids. Trimming pared 7 bases from V and 0 bases from J, leaving 13 bases between. The CDR3 nucleotides read TGTGCCATCACCGGGACGGCTAGCTCCTACGAGCAGTACTTC. Its translation is CAITGTASSYEQYF.

V is TRBV5-4 and J is TRBJ1-2, with a tentative D call TRBD1 (5 bases). This CDR3 comprises 14 residues. CDR1 and CDR2 from the germline V gene are SGHNT and YYREEE (reference sequence). Trimming took off 3 bases at V and 7 bases at J, with 16 bases between the two ends. The CDR3 region has the DNA TGTGCCAGCAGCTCCGGGGATTGGGGCCTTGGCTACACCTTC. Translating gives CASSSGDWGLGYTF.

The J gene is TRBJ2-7, the V gene TRBV10-3, with TRBD2 matching over 10 bases. CDR1 is ENHRY and CDR2 is SYGVKD in the germline V gene. V was clipped by 0 bases and J by 5 bases; unmatched bases: 10. The CDR3 has 17 amino acids. The CDR3 protein is CAISESGPSGSFDEQYF. CDR3 bases: TGTGCCATCAGTGAGTCAGGGCCTAGCGGGAGTTTCGACGAGCAGTACTTC.

This chain uses TRBV7-8 with TRBJ1-4; tentative D call: TRBD1 (5 bases). From germline, CDR1 is SGHVS and CDR2 FQNEAQ. V gave up 5 bases and J gave up 7 bases, with 17 bases separating them. There are 15 residues in the CDR3. DNA of the CDR3: TGTGCCAGCAGCCAGGCGGGGGGGTTGCGTGAAAAACTGTTTTTT. Translated, it gives CASSQAGGLREKLFF.

The rearrangement links TRBV11-2 to TRBJ1-4; tentatively, D is TRBD1 (5 bases). Germline-derived CDR1 and CDR2 are SGHAT and FQNNGV. This CDR3 has 15 residues. V was shortened by 8 bases and J by 7 bases, with 20 bases between the two germline ends. The CDR3 loop reads CASSSGGDVSEKLFF. In DNA form, the CDR3 reads TGTGCCAGCTCATCGGGGGGGGACGTAAGTGAAAAACTGTTTTTT.

This clone turned up a few times. V is TRBV10-3 and J is TRBJ1-1; 11 nucleotides align to TRBD1. The length of the CDR3 is 14 residues. CDR1 and CDR2 (germline): ENHRY, SYGVKD. V gave up 3 bases and J gave up 14 bases; unmatched junction bases: 11. This CDR3 is CAISEQRSGTGGFF. CDR3 bases: TGTGCCATCAGTGAACAGCGTTCCGGGACAGGGGGATTCTTT.

This chain joins TRBV4-1 and TRBJ1-4; no clear D. Germline values: CDR1 MGHRA, CDR2 YSYEKL. With 0 bases removed from V and 3 bases from J, the gap between germline ends came to 8 bases. The CDR3 spans 15 residues. The CDR3 is CASSQEGQPNEKLFF. CDR3 in DNA: TGCGCCAGCAGCCAAGAAGGGCAGCCTAATGAAAAACTGTTTTTT.

The chain carries TRBV28 and TRBJ2-3; TRBD1 matches 8 bases. Trimming took 5 bases from V and 4 from J; bases not matched to a gene: 8. Looked up from germline, CDR1 is MDHEN and CDR2 is SYDVKM. This CDR3 comprises 15 residues. CDR3 loop: CASSGDRFIADTQYF. CDR3 DNA sequence: TGTGCCAGCAGTGGGGACAGGTTTATAGCAGATACGCAGTATTTT. The whole variable domain, remainder taken from reference TRBV28 and TRBJ2-3, is DVKVTQSSRYLVKRTGEKVFLECVQDMDHENMFWYRQDPGLGLRLIYFSYDVKMKEKGDIPEGYSVSREKKERFSLILESASTNQTSMYLCASSGDRFIADTQYFGPGTRLTVL.

The chain has TRBV5-1 and TRBJ2-1; D may be TRBD1 (6 bases). The ends were cut back, 4 bases at V and 4 bases at J, with 12 bases in the middle. CDR3 length: 14 amino acids. Looked up from germline, CDR1 is SGHRS and CDR2 is YFSETQ. The CDR3 loop reads CASSLTGTYNEQFF. In DNA, the CDR3 is TGCGCCAGCAGCCTAACCGGGACATACAATGAGCAGTTCTTC.

The rearrangement uses TRBV6-1 and TRBJ2-7, with TRBD1 matching over 11 bases. Germline V gene lookup returns CDR1 MNHNS and CDR2 SASEGT. The CDR3 runs 16 residues. J gave up 3 bases and V 1 base, and 5 bases lay outside the gene matches. The CDR3 region has the DNA TGTGCCAGCAGTGAAGTCCCGGACAGGGGGCTCTACGAGCAGTACTTC. Encoded protein: CASSEVPDRGLYEQYF.

V and J are TRBV2 and TRBJ2-7; perhaps TRBD2 as D (6 bases). Germline loops: CDR1 SNHLY, CDR2 FYNNEI. V gave up 1 base and J gave up 3 bases, with 16 bases separating them. The CDR3 is 16 residues long. The DNA for the CDR3 is TGTGCCAGCAGTGAAGGGCCTGCGGGACTGGGCTACGAGCAGTACTTC. This encodes CASSEGPAGLGYEQYF.

In this sample, this clone turned up once. The V and J genes are TRBV27 and TRBJ1-5, with 10 bases fitting TRBD1. The J segment lost 0 bases and the V segment lost 7 bases, leaving 9 bases of the junction unmatched. Germline lookup yields CDR1 MNHEY and CDR2 SMNVEV (reference sequence). The CDR3 has 17 residues. Here the CDR3 reads CASNPGTGDYSNQPQHF. CDR3 nucleotide sequence: TGTGCCAGCAACCCTGGGACAGGGGACTATAGCAATCAGCCCCAGCATTTT.

The chain joins TRBV4-3 to TRBJ2-3; D is undetermined. The CDR3 totals 15 residues. CDR1 LGHNA and CDR2 YSLEER come from the germline V gene. V shed 0 bases and J shed 2 bases, with 9 bases lying between them. The CDR3 DNA reads TGCGCCAGCAGCCAAGATCGAAGGACCACAGATACGCAGTATTTT. It codes for CASSQDRRTTDTQYF.